Shown below are 30 T cell receptor beta chains from a single sample sequenced in a study of blood T cell repertoires in COVID-19. Generated by immunoSEQ multiplex PCR, the TCRdb table keeps only in-frame clones and is missing some. Of 270,000 or so clones detected, approximately 80% appear once; the ten largest clones hold less than 3%. The sequencing sample was made of peripheral blood. These receptors all stem from a woman aged 60-75 years with active or convalescent COVID-19.

The chain is built from TRBV30 and TRBJ1-2, with D unresolved. V was pared by 7 bases and J by 7 bases, with 13 bases between. The CDR3 loop spans 11 amino acids. CDR1 and CDR2 from the germline V gene are GTSNPN and SVGIG (reference sequence). The CDR3 here is CAYPSGFGYTF. The DNA for the CDR3 is TGTGCCTACCCTTCAGGCTTTGGCTACACCTTC.

A few counts support this clone. This chain connects TRBV6-5 to TRBJ1-2; 12 positions match TRBD1. Germline CDR1 reads MNHEY; CDR2 reads SVGAGI. V lost 6 bases and J lost 8; bases outside the gene matches: 4. This CDR3 contains 13 residues. The DNA of the CDR3 is TGTGCCAGCAGGACGGGGACAGGGGGCGGCTACACCTTC. This codes for CASRTGTGGGYTF.

This rearrangement joins TRBV10-3 to TRBJ2-3, with TRBD2 identical over 9 bases. J lost 1 base, V lost 0 bases, and 2 bases had no gene match. This CDR3 is built from 16 residues. The germline gives CDR1 ENHRY, CDR2 SYGVKD. The CDR3 sequence is CAISESASGGTDTQYF. For the CDR3, the DNA is TGTGCCATCAGTGAGTCGGCTAGCGGGGGCACAGATACGCAGTATTTT.

V usage is TRBV5-6 and J usage is TRBJ1-2; no definite D call. The CDR3 extends over 13 amino acids. V lost 1 base and J 8 bases, leaving 12 bases between the germline ends. Germline CDR1 and CDR2: SGHDT and YYEEEE. CDR3 residues: CASSLYPLEGYTF. CDR3 nucleotides: TGTGCCAGCAGCTTGTACCCCTTAGAAGGCTACACCTTC.

This clone showed up just once. The chain recombines TRBV6-5 with TRBJ1-5; 7 bases fit TRBD1. There are 13 residues in the CDR3. Trimming took 11 bases from V and 2 from J; bases not matched to a gene: 6. Germline V gene lookup returns CDR1 MNHEY and CDR2 SVGAGI. CDR3 nucleotide sequence: TGTGCCGCCAGGGACAGCGGCAATCAGCCCCAGCATTTT. Translation gives CAARDSGNQPQHF.

The chain employs TRBV7-6 and TRBJ1-5; 8 positions match TRBD1. The J segment lost 7 bases and the V segment lost 6 bases, leaving 8 bases of the junction unmatched. Germline-derived CDR1 and CDR2 are SGHVS and FNYEAQ. This CDR3 is built from 14 residues. The CDR3 sequence is CASREPGGAQPQHF. In DNA, the CDR3 is TGTGCCAGCAGAGAACCAGGGGGCGCCCAGCCCCAGCATTTT. Combining the CDR3 with reference TRBV7-6 and TRBJ1-5 gives the whole variable domain GAGVSQSPRYKVTKRGQDVALRCDPISGHVSLYWYRQALGQGPEFLTYFNYEAQQDKSGLPNDRFSAERPEGSISTLTIQRTEQRDSAMYRCASREPGGAQPQHFGDGTRLSIL.

This clone was recorded once. The chain uses TRBV4-2 and TRBJ2-1; 8 bases fit TRBD2. V was clipped by 0 bases and J by 3 bases; unmatched bases: 4. The CDR3 covers 16 residues. Germline V gene lookup returns CDR1 LGHNA and CDR2 YNFKEQ. In nucleotides, the CDR3 is TGTGCCAGCAGCCAAGACTCGGGGGGGTTCTACAATGAGCAGTTCTTC. Its translation: CASSQDSGGFYNEQFF.

The chain has TRBV5-1 and TRBJ1-5; possibly TRBD1 for D (6 bases). This CDR3 region has 15 residues. From germline, CDR1 is SGHRS and CDR2 YFSETQ. Trimming shortened V by 1 base and J by 0 bases, and 8 bases separated the two germline ends. The CDR3 sequence: CASSLTGLSNQPQHF. The DNA of the CDR3 is TGCGCCAGCAGCTTGACAGGGCTTAGCAATCAGCCCCAGCATTTT. Looking up the rest from reference TRBV5-1 and TRBJ1-5 gives the full variable domain: KAGVTQTPRYLIKTRGQQVTLSCSPISGHRSVSWYQQTPGQGLQFLFEYFSETQRNKGNFPGRFSGRQFSNSRSEMNVSTLELGDSALYLCASSLTGLSNQPQHFGDGTRLSIL.

V is TRBV9 and J is TRBJ2-1; 8 bases are shared with TRBD2. The CDR3 runs to 16 residues. Trimming cost V 6 bases and J 6 bases; bases outside gene matches: 14. Germline CDR1 is SGDLS and CDR2 is YYNGEE. CDR3 nucleotides: TGTGCCAGCAAGGGAATCGGAATGGCGGGGGGCAATGAGCAGTTCTTC. It is translated as CASKGIGMAGGNEQFF.

The chain combines TRBV27 with TRBJ1-1; TRBD1 matches at 11 bases. Germline CDR1 and CDR2: MNHEY and SMNVEV (reference sequence). V shed 4 bases, J shed 2 bases, and the junction held 6 bases outside the gene matches. CDR3 size: 16 residues. The CDR3 here is CASSSDRGRGNTEAFF. In DNA form, the CDR3 reads TGTGCCAGCAGTTCGGACAGGGGGCGGGGAAACACTGAAGCTTTCTTT.

The chain is built from TRBV23-1 and TRBJ2-1, with 7 bases identical to TRBD1. TRBV23-1 counts as an open reading frame of uncertain function. With 3 bases clipped from V and 0 bases from J, the junction kept 26 bases outside the gene matches. This CDR3 is 23 amino acids long. The CDR3 protein is CASSHVQGGGWQHPQGSYNEQFF. In nucleotides, the CDR3 is TGCGCCAGCAGTCATGTTCAAGGGGGCGGGTGGCAGCACCCCCAGGGCTCCTACAATGAGCAGTTCTTC.

The chain carries TRBV11-3 and TRBJ1-1, with D hard to call. From germline, CDR1 is SGHNT and CDR2 YENEEA. The V end lost 2 bases, the J end lost 0 bases, and 4 bases lay between the germline ends. The CDR3 extends over 13 amino acids. DNA of the CDR3: TGTGCCAGCAGCTTAAGCCTGAACACTGAAGCTTTCTTT. Translated, it gives CASSLSLNTEAFF.

With respect to this clone: The junction departs from germline at one end; a sequencing error may be responsible. The rearrangement uses TRBV9 and TRBJ2-1, with D possibly being TRBD2 (6 bases). The CDR3 runs to 20 residues. Germline CDR1 and CDR2: SGDLS and YYNGEE. CDR3 coding DNA: TGTGCCAGCAGCGTAGGCGGGGCCCAGCCCAAACGTTCCGATAACAATGAACAGTTCTTC. The encoded protein is CASSVGGAQPKRSDNNEQFF.

This rearrangement joins TRBV12-2 to TRBJ2-2; TRBD2 is the table's D call, not checked against the DNA. TRBV12-2 is an annotated pseudogene. The CDR3 loop spans 16 amino acids. The CDR3 loop reads CASRKGTSRNTGELFF. The CDR3, as DNA: TGTGCAAGTCGCAAAGGGACTAGCAGAAACACCGGGGAGCTGTTTTTT.

The genes are TRBV5-1 and TRBJ1-3; 10 bases are a match to TRBD1. The V segment lost 4 bases and the J segment 4 bases; nucleotides outside the gene matches: 2. Germline V lookup: CDR1 SGHRS, CDR2 YFSETQ. CDR3 length equals 14 residues. This CDR3 reads CASSQGQGGNTIYF. CDR3 DNA: TGCGCCAGCAGCCAGGGACAGGGGGGAAACACCATATATTTT.

The rearrangement links TRBV14 to TRBJ2-7, with D possibly matching TRBD2 (5 bases). Trimming took off 5 bases at V and 6 bases at J, with 20 bases between the two ends. The CDR3 consists of 15 residues. Looked up from germline, CDR1 is SGHDN and CDR2 is FVKESK. This CDR3 reads CASSEGGLARGEQYF. The CDR3 bases are TGTGCCAGCAGCGAAGGCGGGCTCGCCCGGGGCGAGCAGTACTTC.

The rearrangement joins TRBV6-2 or TRBV6-3 to TRBJ2-5; 8 positions match TRBD1. This CDR3 has 13 amino acids. Per the germline V gene, CDR1 is MNHEY and CDR2 is SVGEGT. V shed 4 bases, J shed 7 bases, and the junction held 5 bases outside the gene matches. This chain's CDR3 is CASSSQGAGTQYF. Here the CDR3 DNA reads TGTGCCAGCAGTTCGCAGGGGGCGGGGACCCAGTACTTC.

Concerning this clone: One end of the junction fails to match germline, which may point to a read error. The CDR3 here is CASSMRDRGSVVF. The CDR3 DNA is TGTGCCAGTAGTATGAGGGACAGGGGTTCGGTAGTGTTC. The rearrangement joins TRBV19 to TRBJ2-7; 10 nucleotides agree with TRBD1. This CDR3 is built from 13 residues. Germline CDR1 is LNHDA and CDR2 is SQIVND (reference sequence).

The chain recombines TRBV3-1 (or the pseudogene TRBV3-2) with TRBJ1-1, with 9 bases aligning to TRBD1. The CDR3 is 16 amino acids. CDR1 and CDR2 (germline): LGHDT, YNNKEL (reference sequence). V shed 3 bases and J 4 bases; nucleotides not matched to a gene: 9. CDR3 protein: CASSQIQGAGGTEAFF. For the CDR3, the DNA is TGTGCCAGCAGCCAGATACAGGGGGCGGGGGGCACTGAAGCTTTCTTT.

The chain links TRBV7-6 to TRBJ1-1; 9 bases fit TRBD1. The germline V gene encodes CDR1 SGHVS and CDR2 FNYEAQ. The trim removed 5 bases at V and 4 bases at J, leaving 8 bases unmatched. The length of the CDR3 is 15 residues. The CDR3 DNA reads TGTGCCAGCAGCCTAGATACAGGGGGCGGCACTGAAGCTTTCTTT. Its protein product is CASSLDTGGGTEAFF.

This chain links TRBV25-1 with TRBJ1-2; D ambiguous. CDR3 length equals 14 residues. Germline V gene data show CDR1 as MGHDK and CDR2 as SYGVNS. V lost 5 bases and J 1 base, leaving 11 bases between the germline ends. The CDR3 DNA reads TGTGCCAGCAGTTTGCGGTGGCTTAACTATGGCTACACCTTC. Its translation: CASSLRWLNYGYTF.

V usage is TRBV6-1 and J usage is TRBJ1-1; unclear D gene. The V end was cut by 2 bases, the J end by 4 bases, with 11 bases between. The CDR3 has 14 amino acids. The germline CDR1 and CDR2 sequences are MNHNS and SASEGT. CDR3 sequence: CASSERRGSTEAFF. CDR3 nucleotide sequence: TGTGCCAGCAGTGAAAGGCGTGGGAGCACTGAAGCTTTCTTT.

The V gene is TRBV5-1, the J gene TRBJ1-6; 7 bases line up with TRBD1. The CDR3 contains 14 residues. CDR1 SGHRS and CDR2 YFSETQ come from the germline V gene. J lost 10 bases, V lost 0 bases, and 4 bases had no gene match. The CDR3 is CASSLASGGSPLHF. The CDR3, as DNA: TGCGCCAGCAGCTTGGCCTCAGGGGGGTCACCCCTCCACTTT.

The chain uses TRBV5-6 and TRBJ1-1; D is perhaps TRBD1 (5 bases). The CDR3 length is 12 residues. With 3 bases removed from V and 5 bases from J, the gap between germline ends came to 8 bases. Germline-derived CDR1 and CDR2 are SGHDT and YYEEEE. This CDR3 reads CASSSTVTEAFF. The CDR3, as DNA: TGTGCCAGCAGCTCGACAGTAACTGAAGCTTTCTTT.

CDR3 sequence: CASSSLPGQVTDTQYF. CDR3 DNA sequence: TGTGCCAGTAGTTCTCTTCCGGGACAGGTGACAGATACGCAGTATTTT. This rearrangement joins TRBV19 to TRBJ2-3, with 8 bases matching TRBD1. V was clipped by 5 bases and J by 3 bases; unmatched bases: 10. This CDR3 spans 16 amino acids. CDR1 and CDR2 from the germline V gene are LNHDA and SQIVND (reference sequence).

Details on this clone: In the same sample, other DNA sequences code for this CDR3. The chain has TRBV5-4 and TRBJ2-5; 7 nucleotides match TRBD2. The CDR3 sequence is 14 residues long. V dropped 1 base and J dropped 5; count of bases not matched to a gene: 5. Germline CDR1 is SGHNT and CDR2 is YYREEE (reference sequence). In DNA, the CDR3 is TGTGCCAGCAGCTTGTCCCGGGGAGGGGAGACCCAGTACTTC. Translating it yields CASSLSRGGETQYF. The entire variable domain, with the rest obtained from reference TRBV5-4 and TRBJ2-5, is as follows: ETGVTQSPTHLIKTRGQQVTLRCSSQSGHNTVSWYQQALGQGPQFIFQYYREEENGRGNFPPRFSGLQFPNYSSELNVNALELDDSALYLCASSLSRGGETQYFGPGTRLLVL.

This chain links TRBV4-1 with TRBJ2-7; 7 bases align to TRBD1. Germline V gene data show CDR1 as MGHRA and CDR2 as YSYEKL. Losses at the gene ends were 4 bases for V and 3 bases for J; bases not matched to a gene: 9. This CDR3 has 15 amino acids. The CDR3 reads CASSRNRGPIYEQYF. The DNA for the CDR3 is TGCGCCAGCAGCCGAAACAGGGGACCCATCTACGAGCAGTACTTC.

The chain links TRBV4-2 to TRBJ1-2; 8 positions match TRBD1. J was trimmed by 6 bases and V by 5 bases; bases with no gene match: 11. The germline V gene has CDR1 LGHNA and CDR2 YNFKEQ. The CDR3 contains 15 residues. The CDR3 spells CASSEARTGKDGYTF. The DNA of the CDR3 is TGTGCCAGCAGCGAAGCCCGGACAGGGAAAGATGGCTACACCTTC.

The chain employs TRBV9 and TRBJ1-1; 7 positions agree with TRBD1. This CDR3 has 14 amino acids. Germline loops: CDR1 SGDLS, CDR2 YYNGEE. After removal of 4 bases from V and 4 bases from J, the junction contained 7 bases not matched to a gene. The CDR3 loop reads CASSITGVGTEAFF. Written as DNA, the CDR3 is TGTGCCAGCAGCATCACAGGGGTGGGCACTGAAGCTTTCTTT.

This clone was recorded only once. V gene TRBV18 combines with J gene TRBJ2-3; 8 bases align to TRBD2. The junction had 0 bases not matched to a gene; V was cut back by 2 bases and J by 5 bases. The CDR3 is 13 residues long. Per germline, CDR1 KGHSH and CDR2 LQKENI. CDR3 nucleotide sequence: TGTGCCAGCTCACCAACTAGCGGAGATACGCAGTATTTT. Encoded protein: CASSPTSGDTQYF.